This is a list of T cell receptor beta chains from one sample in a study of blood T cell repertoires in COVID-19. Sequencing was performed with immunoSEQ multiplex PCR; in TCRdb, only in-frame clones are kept and a portion is missing. This sample yields 250,000 to 300,000 clones, of which 88% are seen a single time; over 9% belongs to the top ten. Sequenced: peripheral blood. These receptors originate from a woman aged 25 to 39 with COVID-19, enrolled during active disease. CDR3s include the opening cysteine and the closing phenylalanine or tryptophan. The D gene is left open where the match is weak. Clone size, where shown, is once, few, many, or a class for clones that have expanded.

d_call	v_call	clone_size	j_call	cdr3_aa	cdr3_nt
TRBD1	TRBV14	NA	TRBJ1-1	CASSQVDRQGSEAFF	TGTGCCAGCAGCCAAGTGGACCGACAGGGTTCTGAAGCTTTCTTT
TRBD1	TRBV5-1	NA	TRBJ2-7	CASSFRDSVYEQYF	TGCGCCAGCAGCTTCCGGGACAGCGTCTACGAGCAGTACTTC
TRBD2	TRBV5-1	NA	TRBJ2-5	CASCELAGAETQYF	TGCGCCAGCTGCGAGCTAGCGGGAGCAGAGACCCAGTACTTC
NA	TRBV28	once	TRBJ1-1	CASSFTGRGTEAFF	TGTGCCAGCAGTTTTACCGGGAGAGGGACTGAAGCTTTCTTT
NA	TRBV30	NA	TRBJ2-1	CAWSLVGAASSYNEQFF	TGTGCCTGGAGTTTGGTAGGGGCCGCTAGCTCCTACAATGAGCAGTTCTTC
TRBD2	TRBV7-8	NA	TRBJ2-1	CASSIIAGGRDEQFF	TGTGCCAGCAGCATCATAGCGGGAGGGCGGGATGAGCAGTTCTTC
NA	TRBV10-1	few	TRBJ2-2	CASSELAVGELFF	TGCGCCAGCAGTGAATTGGCGGTCGGGGAGCTGTTTTTT
TRBD1	TRBV27	NA	TRBJ1-1	CASSLSPDRGIAFF	TGTGCCAGCAGTTTATCGCCGGACAGGGGGATAGCTTTCTTT
NA	TRBV19	NA	TRBJ2-7	CASSRESSYEQYF	TGTGCCAGTAGTCGCGAGAGTTCCTACGAGCAGTACTTC
NA	TRBV19	NA	TRBJ1-3	CASSTRPVSGNTIYF	TGTGCCAGTAGTACGCGTCCCGTCTCTGGAAACACCATATATTTT
TRBD2	TRBV7-9	NA	TRBJ2-5	CASSPGGTSGLETQYF	TGTGCCAGCAGCCCTGGCGGGACTAGCGGGCTGGAGACCCAGTACTTC
NA	TRBV11-2	NA	TRBJ1-1	CASSSIQGPTEAFF	TGTGCCAGCAGCTCAATCCAGGGGCCCACTGAAGCTTTCTTT
NA	TRBV4-1	NA	TRBJ2-7	CASSSGFEAREQYF	TGCGCCAGCAGCAGCGGATTTGAGGCCCGAGAGCAGTACTTC
NA	TRBV7-9	NA	TRBJ1-4	CASSLAGPNEKLFF	TGTGCCAGCAGCTTAGCGGGGCCGAATGAAAAACTGTTTTTT
NA	TRBV6-5	NA	TRBJ1-5	CASSLAFNQPQHF	TGTGCCAGCAGCCTCGCGTTCAATCAGCCCCAGCATTTT
NA	TRBV4-2	NA	TRBJ2-4	CASSLTGLGVDYMYF	TGTGCCAGCAGCCTCACGGGGTTGGGTGTGGACTATATGTACTTC
NA	TRBV4-1	NA	TRBJ1-5	CASSQVTGQDQPQHF	TGCGCCAGCAGCCAAGTCACAGGGCAGGATCAGCCCCAGCATTTT
TRBD1	TRBV5-6	NA	TRBJ2-5	CASSSTTWSGQGAHETQYF	TGTGCCAGCAGCTCAACTACATGGTCGGGACAGGGGGCGCATGAGACCCAGTACTTC
NA	TRBV4-3	NA	TRBJ1-3	CASSQDFRSGNTIYF	TGCGCCAGCAGCCAAGATTTCCGCTCTGGAAACACCATATATTTT
NA	TRBV7-2	few	TRBJ2-5	CASRWGRKETQYF	TGTGCCAGCAGGTGGGGGAGGAAAGAGACCCAGTACTTC
TRBD1	TRBV5-1	NA	TRBJ1-4	CASSVGQGGEKLFF	TGCGCCAGCAGCGTGGGCCAGGGGGGTGAAAAACTGTTTTTT
TRBD1	TRBV28	NA	TRBJ2-5	CASSETGGLAKTQYF	TGTGCCAGCAGTGAAACAGGGGGGCTGGCTAAGACCCAGTACTTC
TRBD1	TRBV6-6	NA	TRBJ2-1	CASSYPDRGYNEQFF	TGTGCCAGCAGTTACCCAGACAGGGGCTACAATGAGCAGTTCTTC
TRBD1	TRBV7-3	NA	TRBJ1-5	CASSCSGTDNNQPQHF	TGTGCCAGCAGCTGTAGCGGGACAGATAACAATCAGCCCCAGCATTTT
TRBD1	TRBV6-2/TRBV6-3	once	TRBJ1-5	CASSTLTGGAQHF	TGTGCCAGCAGTACCTTGACAGGGGGTGCCCAGCATTTT
TRBD1	TRBV7-9	NA	TRBJ2-7	CASSRTGASYEQYF	TGTGCCAGCAGTCGGACAGGGGCCTCCTACGAGCAGTACTTC
TRBD1	TRBV15	NA	TRBJ2-7	CATRNPGQGVHEQYF	TGTGCCACCAGGAATCCGGGACAGGGGGTACACGAGCAGTACTTC